Described below is a single T cell receptor beta chain sequence and its context. The Seattle patients joined while their infection was active and were tracked longitudinally afterward. These data originate in a study of blood T cell repertoires in COVID-19. As for the study in general: Sources were T cells, B-cell-depleted T cells, or PBMCs; the material itself was cDNA or gDNA.

Clones were sequenced by immunoSEQ multiplex PCR, and TCRdb holds only the in-frame ones, with some missing. Counted here are about 350,000 clones, roughly 90% occurring once; the ten biggest clones make up about 6.7%. The CDR3 extends over 14 amino acids. CDR1 and CDR2 from the germline V gene are KGHDR and SFDVKD. Trimming took 4 bases from V and 1 from J, leaving 7 bases between them. Sequencing was performed on peripheral blood. This TCR came from a woman between 70 and 85 years old with COVID-19, enrolled during active disease. This chain joins TRBV24-1 and TRBJ1-5, with D perhaps matching TRBD1 (5 bases). The CDR3 is CATSEQGSNQPQHF. CDR3 nucleotide sequence: TGTGCCACCAGTGAGCAGGGAAGCAATCAGCCCCAGCATTTT.